This paragraph reports one TCR beta chain. Its antigen specificity is not known. No much larger clone exists at a distance of one base, and base qualities are not known. This sample also contains other DNA sequences that code for the same CDR3. This entry belongs to a study of beta chain features in type 1 diabetes (dated by TCRdb to 2017 to 2018). About the investigation overall: Mean age, gender distribution, total cell number and subset yield did not differ between patients and healthy donors. A total of around 110,000,000 sorted cells were examined across all samples, and RNA yield correlated strongly with the number of cells per subset. The study compared TCRB repertoires of sorted circulating CD4+ T cell subsets between recently diagnosed type 1 diabetes patients and matched healthy donors. Whereas all 30 or so donors provided naive and central memory subsets, regulatory and stem cell-like memory subsets were isolated from just 8 patients and about 8 healthy donors.

V and J lose 0 bases and 8 bases, and a span of 8 bases separates them. The CDR3 runs 13 residues from the cysteine to the phenylalanine. Of all the DNA, just the CDR3 is kept, 39 bases in frame from base 1. CDR1 and CDR2 are read off the germline V gene as KGHSH and LQKENI. Study-level results and caveats: In all four CD4+ subsets, TCRB CDR3 length was moderately but significantly shorter in type 1 diabetes patients. Shorter templates might be favored by PCR, yet because patient and control samples were amplified and corrected together, any such skew would affect both groups equally. Naive, central memory and regulatory TCRB repertoires appeared to be more alike among patients than among healthy donors. Patients with type 1 diabetes made fewer insertions and deleted more nucleotides at VDJ recombination sites, implying thymic rearrangement abnormalities. Only small numbers of individuals were included in the HLA sub-analyses, which left unresolved whether HLA type had any influence on TCRB rearrangement. Because cDNA was sequenced instead of genomic DNA, activated cells with high expression could be over-represented, although the groups did not differ in activation or CD3 levels.

All of the isolated RNA was reverse transcribed with the High Capacity cDNA Reverse Transcription Kit, so expressed TCRB transcripts were sequenced. Deep immunoSEQ sequencing was applied to naive, central memory and regulatory T cell samples, giving an average of roughly 3.5 million total reads per sample. Sorted cells were lysed in RLT buffer and RNA was extracted with DNase-treated RNeasy Micro or Mini kits, depending on cell number. Each cell subset was processed on its own to prevent cross-contamination, while patient and healthy donor samples were processed together. The immunoSEQ multiplex PCR was used to amplify TCRB sequences from cDNA, yielding 87-bp fragments that span the CDR3 region. The amplicons were sequenced using the Illumina HiSeq platform. Per the authors' processing: Synthetic template baselines were used to correct PCR bias computationally, reads within Hamming distance 2 were collapsed together, and singletons that could not be merged were discarded. Reads were aligned to IMGT to assign V, D and J genes, CDR3 length, and insertions or deletions at six rearrangement sites. Clonotype counts were normalized to sorted cell number within each subset before computing true diversity and Gini coefficients with the tcR R package. The overlap coefficient, calculated on TCRB nucleotide sequences, was used to measure repertoire sharing. Out-of-frame TCRB sequences from naive cells were analyzed to stand in for the pre-selection repertoire. Here the immuneACCESS table is served through TCRdb, limited to in-frame sequences with V and J called. Missing clones are a known gap in these copies; in checked studies unresolved V genes cover under half, and the rest lacks a known reason. The DNA was the basis for D and trimming; V, J and clone size are from that table. The sample table lists 630,000 or so clones, around an eighth of them with a count of one. Approximately 0.043% of the sample lies in the top ten.

Each donor gave one peripheral blood draw, approximately 120 mL on average, collected into heparinised tubes. Naive, central memory, regulatory and stem cell-like memory CD4+ T cells were sorted on a BD FACSAria II using a panel including CD45RO, CCR7, CD25, CD127, CD95 and CD27. Every sorted population had a purity above 95%. PBMCs were isolated right away by Lymphoprep density gradient centrifugation and were stained directly, without culture. To minimize batch effects, samples were stained and sorted in pairs, one healthy donor with one patient per experiment. The sequence derives from a man younger than 35 with type 1 diabetes. The chain is assembled from TRBV18 and TRBJ2-1; confidence is insufficient to name the D gene. What was sequenced was naive CD4+ T cells from blood. The meaning of the sample's cell subset or site label: true naive CD4+ T cells. CDR3 sequence: CASSPPGLDEQFF. The nucleotide sequence is TGTGCCAGCTCACCACCCGGTCTCGATGAGCAGTTCTTC.